This T cell receptor (beta chain) was recovered during a study of cytomegalovirus exposure and HLA in healthy donors. As for the study in general: Previous work identified roughly 120 million unique TCR beta sequences from about 179 million T cells.

A multiplex PCR was run with 60 Vbeta primers and 13 Jbeta primers. Study processing details: Later, an analysis found around 77 million unique TCR beta chains, and about 9.9 million of these were shared. Sequencing used immunoSEQ multiplex PCR; TCRdb keeps in-frame clones, though not all of them. The V and J calls and the clone size are those of that table, but D and trimming were determined from the DNA. The sample includes more than 85,000 clones, roughly 63% seen only once; the top ten take approximately 6%. Study observations and caveats: Later examination showed HLA-associated TCR beta chains had greater clonal expansion than equally common others.

As to this clone: Its antigen is undetermined.

This TCR came from a woman in her 30s in good health and CMV-seronegative. Input material: PBMCs.

The CDR3 DNA reads TGTGCCAGTAGTATAGACAGGGGGCCTTATAGCAATCAGCCCCAGCATTTT. Amino acid sequence: CASSIDRGPYSNQPQHF. V gene TRBV19 combines with J gene TRBJ1-5, with 8 nucleotides matching TRBD1. The CDR3 totals 17 residues. Germline CDR1 LNHDA, CDR2 SQIVND (reference sequence). The trim removed 0 bases at V and 0 bases at J, leaving 4 bases unmatched.